The clone carrying this TCR beta chain was detected many times. Its antigen is as yet unknown. A second PCR of roughly 7 to 11 cycles used a sample-barcoded 5' primer and a J-beta primer mix. One entry per CDR3 protein, called by TCRdb with MiXCR from the 5' RACE reads. Among hundreds of thousands of distinct CDR3 sequences listed, more than 25% were seen once. The data are from a study of blood T cells in healthy people across ages. Study-level points and caveats: Any conclusive comparison of naive versus antigen-experienced cells was prevented by using unsorted PBMCs.

The V and J ends lost 0 bases and 0 bases respectively, with 9 bases between them. Per germline, CDR1 DFQATT and CDR2 SNEGSKA (reference sequence). CDR3 length: 15 residues. Peripheral blood from each donor was collected in a volume of about 10 milliliters. The sample taken for sequencing was blood. This clonotype originated in an elderly woman in good health. This chain links TRBV20-1 with TRBJ2-1, with D tentatively TRBD1 (5 bases). The DNA of the CDR3 is TGCAGTGCTAGAGATCGGCAGGGCTCCTACAATGAGCAGTTCTTC. Translation: CSARDRQGSYNEQFF.